This entry lists 14 T cell receptor beta chains sequenced from one sample in a study of low-dose radiotherapy and immunotherapy resistance in tumors (dated by TCRdb to 2022 to 2024). These reads were obtained on an Illumina HiSeq 2500. First-strand cDNA was synthesized using Superscript III and a set of TRAV- and TRBV-specific primers, so that both TCRalpha and TCRbeta chains were covered. A roughly 21-cycle PCR with Phusion amplified the TCRs, pairing a constant-region primer with the adapter that was attached to the V primers. Clones were called with MiXCR by TCRdb after fastp trimmed the public reads at Q25, and only in-frame beta chains were retained. Rows with a matching CDR3 protein are joined into one entry that keeps the most common DNA and genes. This sample is represented by tens of thousands of distinct CDR3 sequences; approximately 20% of them were singletons. Clones ranked in the top ten supply less than 6% of the sample.

This sample's time point label indicates: before trial treatment. Source: PBMCs, taken before treatment. These receptors were obtained from a male donor with prostate cancer.

Ten or more counts support this clonotype. The chain joins TRBV4-3 to TRBJ1-2; perhaps TRBD1 as D (5 bases). Germline CDR1 reads LGHNA; CDR2 reads YSLEER. Deletions cut 2 bases from V and 5 bases from J, with 12 bases between. The CDR3 loop spans 14 amino acids. The CDR3, as DNA: TGCGCCAGCAGCCAAAACCCGGGACGGTATGGCTACACCTTC. Its translation is CASSQNPGRYGYTF.

The chain has TRBV20-1 and TRBJ2-3; D may be TRBD2 (6 bases). This CDR3 comprises 14 residues. In germline, CDR1 is DFQATT, CDR2 SNEGSKA (reference sequence). With 5 bases removed from V and 2 bases from J, the gap between germline ends came to 14 bases. CDR3 amino acids: CSARIGLNTDTQYF. As DNA, the CDR3 is TGCAGTGCTCGGATAGGACTAAACACAGATACGCAGTATTTT.

Ten or more counts support this clonotype. The gene calls are TRBV20-1 and TRBJ2-7; tentatively, D is TRBD2 (6 bases). Trimming shortened V by 6 bases and J by 5 bases, and 14 bases separated the two germline ends. Germline V CDR1 and CDR2: DFQATT, SNEGSKA (reference sequence). The CDR3 spans 12 residues. The CDR3 loop reads CSATTSNHEQYF. As DNA, the CDR3 is TGCAGTGCCACAACTAGCAACCACGAGCAGTACTTC.

This clonotype occurred many times. This chain joins TRBV6-2 or TRBV6-3 and TRBJ2-2, with D unresolved. V gave up 3 bases and J gave up 7 bases, with 9 bases separating them. The CDR3 totals 13 residues. CDR1 MNHEY and CDR2 SVGEGT come from the germline V gene. CDR3 sequence: CASSYIVHGELFF. CDR3 coding DNA: TGTGCCAGCAGTTATATCGTCCACGGGGAGCTGTTTTTT.

This clonotype was counted at least ten times. The chain uses TRBV28 and TRBJ2-7; D is uncertain. Looked up from germline, CDR1 is MDHEN and CDR2 is SYDVKM. Trimming removed 5 bases from V and 3 bases from J, with 14 bases in between. The length of the CDR3 is 14 residues. The CDR3 DNA reads TGTGCCAGCAGTACACCAGGTAGCTTCTACGAGCAGTACTTC. Protein: CASSTPGSFYEQYF.

This clonotype was found many times. CDR3 bases: TGTGCCAGCTCACCTAGCGGGGGAAAAACCGAGCAGTACTTC. This gives the protein CASSPSGGKTEQYF. The chain combines TRBV18 with TRBJ2-7; 9 bases map to TRBD2. The CDR3 runs 14 residues. After removal of 3 bases from V and 6 bases from J, the junction contained 6 bases not matched to a gene. Germline V gives CDR1 KGHSH, CDR2 LQKENI.

This clonotype was seen at least ten times. V gene TRBV5-1 combines with J gene TRBJ2-5, with no clear D. The length of the CDR3 is 15 residues. Deletions cut 2 bases from V and 0 bases from J, with 11 bases between. The germline CDR1 and CDR2 sequences are SGHRS and YFSETQ. The CDR3 reads CASSFYQPYQETQYF. As DNA, the CDR3 is TGCGCCAGCAGCTTTTACCAGCCGTACCAAGAGACCCAGTACTTC.

The chain has TRBV28 and TRBJ1-2, with TRBD1 matching 8 bases. V trimming: 2 bases; J trimming: 2 bases; junction bases outside the gene matches: 4. This CDR3 has 15 residues. Germline V lookup: CDR1 MDHEN, CDR2 SYDVKM. CDR3 in DNA: TGTGCCAGCAGTTTACCGACAGGGGCCAACTATGGCTACACCTTC. This sequence encodes CASSLPTGANYGYTF.

In the case of this clonotype: Given a far larger clone just one base away, this is likely a sequencing read error. The gene calls are TRBV28 and TRBJ2-1; possibly TRBD1 or TRBD2 for D (6 bases each). The ends were cut back, 3 bases at V and 10 bases at J, with 25 bases in the middle. Germline lookup yields CDR1 MDHEN and CDR2 SYDVKM. CDR3 length: 17 amino acids. DNA of the CDR3: TGTGCCAGCAGTTTCGGAGGGGCCGCAGGGGAATCCTACGAGCAGTTCTTC. It specifies CASSFGGAAGESYEQFF. The full variable domain, with the rest looked up from reference TRBV28 and TRBJ2-1, is DVKVTQSSRYLVKRTGEKVFLECVQDMDHENMFWYRQDPGLGLRLIYFSYDVKMKEKGDIPEGYSVSREKKERFSLILESASTNQTSMYLCASSFGGAAGESYEQFFGPGTRLTVL.

J is TRBJ2-5 and V is TRBV7-9; no clear D. With 1 base removed from V and 2 bases from J, the gap between germline ends came to 17 bases. The germline gives CDR1 SEHNR, CDR2 FQNEAQ (reference sequence). The CDR3 has 17 residues. The CDR3 coding sequence is TGTGCCAGCAGCTTAGGGATAGGCGTCCCGATTCAAGAGACCCAGTACTTC. Translation gives CASSLGIGVPIQETQYF. Drawing the rest from reference TRBV7-9 and TRBJ2-5, the complete variable domain is DTGVSQNPRHKITKRGQNVTFRCDPISEHNRLYWYRQTLGQGPEFLTYFQNEAQLEKSRLLSDRFSAERPKGSFSTLEIQRTEQGDSAMYLCASSLGIGVPIQETQYFGPGTRLLVL.

At least ten counts were recorded for this clonotype. This chain joins TRBV11-2 and TRBJ2-1, with D tentatively TRBD1 or TRBD2 (5 bases each). The CDR3 covers 15 residues. The V gene's germline CDR1 is SGHAT and CDR2 FQNNGV. Between the trimmed V and J ends, which lost 2 bases and 2 bases, there was a span of 10 bases. CDR3 sequence: CASSLTGTTYNEQFF. CDR3 DNA sequence: TGTGCCAGCAGCTTAACGGGGACCACCTACAATGAGCAGTTCTTC.

The genes are TRBV29-1 and TRBJ2-1, with D uncertain. The ends were cut back, 3 bases at V and 4 bases at J, with 7 bases in the middle. CDR1 is SQVTM, CDR2 ANQGSEA, per germline. There are 12 residues in the CDR3. This chain's CDR3 is CSVDKGYNEQFF. The CDR3 region has the DNA TGCAGCGTTGATAAGGGTTACAATGAGCAGTTCTTC.

As regards this clonotype: The limits of the CDR3 on the DNA are not certain, so only TCRdb's listed CDR3 is given. The CDR3 sequence: CASSLGQSWVTTNEKLFFF. The genes are TRBV5-1 and TRBJ1-4; the D segment call TRBD1 is taken from the table without a DNA check. Termini included, the CDR3 measures 19 amino acids. Germline assignment: CDR1 SGHRS and CDR2 YFSETQ.

In its sample, this clonotype was seen many times. In DNA, the CDR3 is TGTGCCAGCAGCTTAATAATAGTAGTGGGGGGCCTATACAATGAGCAGTTCTTC. This encodes CASSLIIVVGGLYNEQFF. The chain employs TRBV7-2 and TRBJ2-1, with D perhaps given as TRBD1 or TRBD2 (6 bases each). The CDR3 sequence is 18 residues long. Germline CDR1 is SGHTA and CDR2 is FQGNSA. V lost 2 bases, J lost 4 bases, and 21 bases lay in between.